Reported below is one T cell receptor beta chain. These data belong to a study of blood T cell repertoires in COVID-19. On the study more broadly: Samples taken during acute and convalescent COVID-19 were collected in the United States, Italy and Spain. Nucleic acid was either cDNA or gDNA, and it came from T cells, B-cell-depleted T cells, or PBMCs.

This CDR3 has 13 amino acids. V shed 6 bases and J shed 4 bases, with 9 bases lying between them. Per the original methods: Amplification of reference gene primers was used by the study to estimate nucleated cell counts. Libraries were prepared by immunoSEQ multiplex PCR; TCRdb keeps only in-frame clonotypes and omits some of them. The DNA gave D and trimming, while V, J and clone size come from that table. The data hold 87,000 or so clones, with about 87% observed a single time. V gene TRBV12-3 or TRBV12-4 combines with J gene TRBJ2-2, with a possible D match to TRBD2 (6 bases). The sequence was collected from a man aged 35 to 55 with acute or convalescent COVID-19. The sample consisted of peripheral blood. For the CDR3, the DNA is TGTGCCAGCAGGGGACTCAGCACCGGGGAGCTGTTTTTT. This gives the protein CASRGLSTGELFF.